A few counts support the clone carrying this TCR beta chain. Time point of the sample: late sampling 161 to 241 days after vaccination in three convalescent patients. Via MiXCR, TCRdb re-called the PCR reads, giving one row per CDR3 protein. The sample includes 35,000 to 45,000 distinct CDR3 sequences, approximately 40% of them seen just once. The CDR3 is 14 amino acids. V shed 6 bases and J shed 3 bases, with 14 bases lying between them. Germline V gene data show CDR1 as KGHDR and CDR2 as SFDVKD. This sample stems from a study of vaccination and CD4 T cells after COVID-19. The clonotype comes from a human donor who had recovered from COVID-19. This sample comprised CD4+ T cells from blood, obtained about 7 months after SARS-CoV-2 vaccination. The V gene is TRBV24-1, the J gene TRBJ2-7; D unresolved. The CDR3 nucleotides read TGTGCCACCAGTCACTTCTCCATCTTCTACGAGCAGTACTTC. Protein: CATSHFSIFYEQYF.